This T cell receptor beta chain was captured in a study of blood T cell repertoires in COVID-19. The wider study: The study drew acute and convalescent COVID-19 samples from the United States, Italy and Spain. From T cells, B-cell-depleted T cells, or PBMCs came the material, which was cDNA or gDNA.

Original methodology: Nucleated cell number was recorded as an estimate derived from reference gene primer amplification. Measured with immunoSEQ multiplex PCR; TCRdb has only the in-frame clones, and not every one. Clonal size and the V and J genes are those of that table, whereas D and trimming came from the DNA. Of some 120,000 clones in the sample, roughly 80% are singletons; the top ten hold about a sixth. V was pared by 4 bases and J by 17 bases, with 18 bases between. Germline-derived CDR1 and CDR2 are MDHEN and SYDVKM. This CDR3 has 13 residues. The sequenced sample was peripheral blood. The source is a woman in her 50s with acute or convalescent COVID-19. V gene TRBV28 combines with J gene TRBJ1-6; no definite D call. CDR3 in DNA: TGTGCCAGCAGTTCCCGACTTTGGTCTTCGGTCCACTTT. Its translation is CASSSRLWSSVHF. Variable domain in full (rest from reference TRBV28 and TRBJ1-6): DVKVTQSSRYLVKRTGEKVFLECVQDMDHENMFWYRQDPGLGLRLIYFSYDVKMKEKGDIPEGYSVSREKKERFSLILESASTNQTSMYLCASSSRLWSSVHFGNGTRLTVT.